The next 14 T cell receptor beta chains were all read from a single sample in a study of a mutant IDH1 vaccine in newly diagnosed glioma. Clones were sequenced by immunoSEQ multiplex PCR, and TCRdb holds only the in-frame ones, with some missing. The sample contains some 33,000 clones, roughly three quarters of which appear only once. Time point: week 35, safety follow-up. A 20-mer mutant IDH1 peptide at 300 ug was injected subcutaneously with topical imiquimod. For these receptors, no antigen is known. Material: PBMCs, obtained from a glioma patient whose treatment included an IDH1 peptide vaccine. These receptors were taken from a woman aged 40 to 50 with glioma.

The V and J genes are TRBV30 and TRBJ2-1, with 10 bases aligning to TRBD2. Per germline, CDR1 GTSNPN and CDR2 SVGIG (reference sequence). The trim removed 4 bases at V and 4 bases at J, leaving 7 bases unmatched. The CDR3 consists of 15 residues. The CDR3 reads CAWTLAGVKYNEQFF. In DNA, the CDR3 is TGTGCCTGGACTCTAGCGGGGGTAAAGTACAATGAGCAGTTCTTC.

This clone was counted once. This chain connects TRBV5-1 to TRBJ2-5, with 11 nucleotides matching TRBD2. CDR1 and CDR2 from the germline V gene are SGHRS and YFSETQ. V shed 4 bases and J 6 bases; nucleotides not matched to a gene: 11. This CDR3 comprises 16 residues. The CDR3 loop reads CASSLDASGGLKTQYF. CDR3 nucleotides: TGCGCCAGCAGCCTGGACGCTAGCGGGGGGCTCAAGACCCAGTACTTC.

The gene calls are TRBV5-1 and TRBJ2-7; no definite D call. The CDR3 is 16 residues long. Per the germline V gene, CDR1 is SGHRS and CDR2 is YFSETQ. Trimming took off 4 bases at V and 3 bases at J, with 20 bases between the two ends. CDR3: CASSQGKVPFYYEQYF. The CDR3, as DNA: TGCGCCAGCAGCCAAGGTAAAGTGCCTTTTTACTACGAGCAGTACTTC.

This clone was seen a few times. This sequence joins TRBV27 and TRBJ1-5; D might be TRBD1 (6 bases). CDR3 length: 15 residues. The ends were cut back, 6 bases at V and 1 base at J, with 13 bases in the middle. Germline CDR1 is MNHEY and CDR2 is SMNVEV (reference sequence). CDR3 sequence reads: CASRTAGQSNQPQHF. DNA of the CDR3: TGTGCCAGCAGAACAGCAGGACAGAGCAATCAGCCCCAGCATTTT.

V is TRBV30 and J is TRBJ1-3; D may be TRBD1 (5 bases). CDR1 is GTSNPN, CDR2 SVGIG, per germline (reference sequence). Trimming pared 8 bases from V and 0 bases from J, leaving 11 bases between. This CDR3 is 13 amino acids long. The CDR3 DNA sequence: TGTGCCCTCGGGGCGAACTCTGGAAACACCATATATTTT. Its protein is CALGANSGNTIYF.

The chain employs TRBV11-2 and TRBJ2-2; 10 nucleotides line up with TRBD1. Unmatched junction bases numbered 1, after V lost 3 bases and J lost 3 bases. The CDR3 runs 15 residues. Germline V lookup: CDR1 SGHAT, CDR2 FQNNGV. CDR3 region: CASSLGQGYTGELFF. In DNA, the CDR3 is TGTGCCAGCAGCTTGGGACAGGGGTACACCGGGGAGCTGTTTTTT.

The chain joins TRBV5-1 to TRBJ2-7, with 7 bases that match TRBD2. Per the germline V gene, CDR1 is SGHRS and CDR2 is YFSETQ. This CDR3 is built from 16 residues. The V and J ends lost 3 bases and 3 bases, in that order; junction bases with no gene match: 12. CDR3 nucleotide sequence: TGCGCCAGCAGCTCTCGCGGGGGTAAACTATTCTACGAGCAGTACTTC. It translates to CASSSRGGKLFYEQYF.

The chain combines TRBV7-9 with TRBJ2-7, with D unresolved. The V end lost 8 bases, the J end lost 0 bases, and 5 bases lay between the germline ends. The CDR3 is 11 residues long. The V gene's germline CDR1 is SEHNR and CDR2 FQNEAQ (reference sequence). CDR3 amino acids: CASSVSYEQYF. The DNA for the CDR3 is TGTGCCAGCTCCGTCTCCTACGAGCAGTACTTC.

The V call is TRBV7-6, the J call TRBJ1-3, with 7 bases aligning to TRBD1. The V gene's germline CDR1 is SGHVS and CDR2 FNYEAQ. J was trimmed by 0 bases and V by 0 bases; bases with no gene match: 11. The length of the CDR3 is 19 residues. The CDR3 nucleotides read TGTGCCAGCAGCTTAGCGACAGGGAGGATCCAATTCTCTGGAAACACCATATATTTT. This translates into CASSLATGRIQFSGNTIYF.

In its sample, this clone was seen a few times. The chain recombines TRBV4-2 with TRBJ1-4, with 8 positions matching TRBD1. This CDR3 has 15 amino acids. In germline, CDR1 is LGHNA, CDR2 YNFKEQ. J was trimmed by 7 bases and V by 3 bases; bases with no gene match: 7. CDR3 amino acids: CASSHQDRDGEKLFF. CDR3 in DNA: TGTGCCAGCAGCCATCAGGACAGGGACGGTGAAAAACTGTTTTTT.

The gene calls are TRBV7-8 and TRBJ2-2; D is ambiguous. Germline V lookup: CDR1 SGHVS, CDR2 FQNEAQ. V lost 3 bases, J lost 5 bases, and 10 bases lay in between. CDR3 length: 14 amino acids. The CDR3 DNA reads as TGTGCCAGCAGCTTCCAGACCTGGACCGGGGAGCTGTTTTTT. It yields the protein CASSFQTWTGELFF.

The rearrangement uses TRBV5-1 and TRBJ2-5; 10 nucleotides agree with TRBD2. This CDR3 comprises 14 residues. Per germline, CDR1 SGHRS and CDR2 YFSETQ. J lost 2 bases, V lost 4 bases, and 2 bases had no gene match. DNA of the CDR3: TGCGCCAGCAGCGCTAGCGGGGGACAAGAGACCCAGTACTTC. As protein: CASSASGGQETQYF.

This clone was found once. The J gene is TRBJ2-4, the V gene TRBV5-1, with TRBD2 matching over 10 bases. From germline, CDR1 is SGHRS and CDR2 YFSETQ. There are 13 residues in the CDR3. V shed 7 bases, J shed 11 bases, and the junction held 9 bases outside the gene matches. The CDR3 DNA reads as TGCGCCAGCCACCAGCGGGGGGGCTCGGTTCAGTACTTC. Protein product: CASHQRGGSVQYF.

The chain is built from TRBV7-6 and TRBJ2-3, with D perhaps being TRBD1 or TRBD2 (5 bases each). The CDR3 contains 15 residues. Trimming took 4 bases from V and 0 from J, leaving 11 bases between them. In germline, CDR1 is SGHVS, CDR2 FNYEAQ. The CDR3 region is CASSSGRISTDTQYF. The CDR3 coding sequence is TGTGCCAGCAGCTCGGGACGGATAAGCACAGATACGCAGTATTTT.